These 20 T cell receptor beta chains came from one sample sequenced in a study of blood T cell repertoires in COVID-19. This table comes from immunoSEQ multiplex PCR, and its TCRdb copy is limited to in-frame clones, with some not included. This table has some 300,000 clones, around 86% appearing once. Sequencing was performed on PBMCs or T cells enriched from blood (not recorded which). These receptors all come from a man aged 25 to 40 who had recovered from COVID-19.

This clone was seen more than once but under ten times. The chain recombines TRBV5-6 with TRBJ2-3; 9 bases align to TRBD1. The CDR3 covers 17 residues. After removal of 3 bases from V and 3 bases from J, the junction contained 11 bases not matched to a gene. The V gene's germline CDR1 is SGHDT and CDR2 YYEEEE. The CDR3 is CASSSLGQGKGTDTQYF. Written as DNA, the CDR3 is TGTGCCAGCAGCTCGCTAGGACAGGGGAAGGGAACAGATACGCAGTATTTT.

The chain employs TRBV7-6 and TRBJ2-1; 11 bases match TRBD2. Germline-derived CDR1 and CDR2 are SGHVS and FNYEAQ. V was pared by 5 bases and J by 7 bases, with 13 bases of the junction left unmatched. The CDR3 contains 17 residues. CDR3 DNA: TGTGCCAGCAGCCAGCCTCAACTAGCGGGAGTATCGAATGAGCAGTTCTTC. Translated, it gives CASSQPQLAGVSNEQFF.

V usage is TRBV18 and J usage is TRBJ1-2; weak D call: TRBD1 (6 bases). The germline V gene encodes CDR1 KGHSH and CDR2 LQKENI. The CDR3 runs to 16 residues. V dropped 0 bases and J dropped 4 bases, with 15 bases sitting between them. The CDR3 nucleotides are TGTGCCAGCTCACCACCTTCCCAGGGGCAGGGCTATGGCTACACCTTC. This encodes CASSPPSQGQGYGYTF.

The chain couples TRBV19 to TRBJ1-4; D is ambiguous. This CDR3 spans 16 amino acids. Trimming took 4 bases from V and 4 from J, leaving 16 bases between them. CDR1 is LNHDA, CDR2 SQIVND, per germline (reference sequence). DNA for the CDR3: TGTGCCAGTAGTAATTGGCGAGGGCAGATTAATGAAAAACTGTTTTTT. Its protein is CASSNWRGQINEKLFF.

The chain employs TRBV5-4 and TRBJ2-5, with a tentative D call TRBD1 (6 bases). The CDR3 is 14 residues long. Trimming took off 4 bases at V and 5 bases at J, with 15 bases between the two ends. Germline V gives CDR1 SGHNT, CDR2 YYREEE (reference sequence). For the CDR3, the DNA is TGTGCCAGCAGCCGGCGACAGGTCTGGGAGACCCAGTACTTC. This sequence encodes CASSRRQVWETQYF.

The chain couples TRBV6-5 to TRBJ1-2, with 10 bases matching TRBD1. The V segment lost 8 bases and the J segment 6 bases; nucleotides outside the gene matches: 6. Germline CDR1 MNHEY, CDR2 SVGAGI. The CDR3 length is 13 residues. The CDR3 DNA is TGTGCCAGCGCGACAGGGGGCATGGATGGCTACACCTTC. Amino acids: CASATGGMDGYTF.

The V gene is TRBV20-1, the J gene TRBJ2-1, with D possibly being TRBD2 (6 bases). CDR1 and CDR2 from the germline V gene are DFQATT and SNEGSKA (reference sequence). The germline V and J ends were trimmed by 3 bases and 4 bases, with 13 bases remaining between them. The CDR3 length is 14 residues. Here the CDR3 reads CSASLSGPYNEQFF. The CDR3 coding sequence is TGCAGTGCTAGTCTTAGCGGACCTTACAATGAGCAGTTCTTC.

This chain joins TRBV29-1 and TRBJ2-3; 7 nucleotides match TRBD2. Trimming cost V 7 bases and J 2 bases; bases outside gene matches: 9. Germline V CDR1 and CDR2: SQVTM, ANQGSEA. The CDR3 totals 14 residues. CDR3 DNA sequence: TGCAGCGCCCACCTAGCGGACCTCACAGATACGCAGTATTTT. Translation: CSAHLADLTDTQYF.

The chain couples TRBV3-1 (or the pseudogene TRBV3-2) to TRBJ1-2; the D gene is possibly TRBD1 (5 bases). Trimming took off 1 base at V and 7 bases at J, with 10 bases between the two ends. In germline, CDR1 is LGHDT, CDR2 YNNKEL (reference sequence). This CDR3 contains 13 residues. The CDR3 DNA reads TGTGCCAGCAGCCAAGGGGGGGTCAGTGGCTACACCTTC. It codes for CASSQGGVSGYTF.

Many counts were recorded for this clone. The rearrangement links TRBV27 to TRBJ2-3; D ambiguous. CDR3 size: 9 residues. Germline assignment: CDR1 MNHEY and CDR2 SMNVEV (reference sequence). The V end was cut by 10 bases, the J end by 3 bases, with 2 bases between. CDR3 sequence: CAITDTQYF. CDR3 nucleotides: TGTGCCATAACAGATACGCAGTATTTT.

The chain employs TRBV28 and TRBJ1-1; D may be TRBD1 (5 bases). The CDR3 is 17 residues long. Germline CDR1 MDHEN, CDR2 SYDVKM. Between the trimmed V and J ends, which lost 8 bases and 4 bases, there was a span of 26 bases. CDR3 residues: CASFMGGAGYERTEAFF. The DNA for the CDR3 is TGTGCCAGCTTTATGGGTGGGGCAGGTTACGAACGCACTGAAGCTTTCTTT.

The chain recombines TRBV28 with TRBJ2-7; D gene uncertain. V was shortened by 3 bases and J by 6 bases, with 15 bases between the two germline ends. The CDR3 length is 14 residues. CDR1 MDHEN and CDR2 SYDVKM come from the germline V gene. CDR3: CASSFGAYPSEQYF. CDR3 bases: TGTGCCAGCAGTTTTGGTGCCTATCCGAGCGAGCAGTACTTC. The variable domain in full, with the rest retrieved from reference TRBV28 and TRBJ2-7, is DVKVTQSSRYLVKRTGEKVFLECVQDMDHENMFWYRQDPGLGLRLIYFSYDVKMKEKGDIPEGYSVSREKKERFSLILESASTNQTSMYLCASSFGAYPSEQYFGPGTRLTVT.

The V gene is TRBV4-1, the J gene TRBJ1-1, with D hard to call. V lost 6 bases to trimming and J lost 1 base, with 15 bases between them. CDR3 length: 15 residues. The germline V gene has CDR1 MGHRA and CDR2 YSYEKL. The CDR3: CASSHQQLENTEAFF. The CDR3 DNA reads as TGCGCCAGCAGTCACCAACAGTTGGAGAACACTGAAGCTTTCTTT.

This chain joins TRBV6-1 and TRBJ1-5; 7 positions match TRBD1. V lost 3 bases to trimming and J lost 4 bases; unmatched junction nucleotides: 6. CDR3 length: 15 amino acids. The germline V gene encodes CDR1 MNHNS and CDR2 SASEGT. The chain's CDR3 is CASSDTDRVNQPQHF. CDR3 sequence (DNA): TGTGCCAGCAGTGACACCGACAGGGTGAATCAGCCCCAGCATTTT.

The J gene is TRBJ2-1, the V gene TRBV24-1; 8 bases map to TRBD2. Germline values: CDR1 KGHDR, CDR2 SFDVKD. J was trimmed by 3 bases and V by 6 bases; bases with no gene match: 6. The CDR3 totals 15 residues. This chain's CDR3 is CATSPGGAGYNEQFF. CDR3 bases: TGTGCCACCAGTCCCGGGGGGGCGGGCTACAATGAGCAGTTCTTC.

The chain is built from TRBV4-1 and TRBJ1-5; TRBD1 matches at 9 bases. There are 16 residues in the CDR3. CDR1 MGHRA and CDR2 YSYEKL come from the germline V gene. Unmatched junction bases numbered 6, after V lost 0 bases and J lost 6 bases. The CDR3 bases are TGCGCCAGCAGCCAAGATCGACAGGGGGTAGGTCAGCCCCAGCATTTT. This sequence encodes CASSQDRQGVGQPQHF.

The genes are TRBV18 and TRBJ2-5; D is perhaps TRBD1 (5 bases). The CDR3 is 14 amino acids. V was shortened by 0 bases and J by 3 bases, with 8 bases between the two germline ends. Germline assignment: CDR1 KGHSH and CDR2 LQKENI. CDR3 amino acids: CASSPPTEKETQYF. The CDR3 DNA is TGTGCCAGCTCACCACCGACAGAGAAAGAGACCCAGTACTTC.

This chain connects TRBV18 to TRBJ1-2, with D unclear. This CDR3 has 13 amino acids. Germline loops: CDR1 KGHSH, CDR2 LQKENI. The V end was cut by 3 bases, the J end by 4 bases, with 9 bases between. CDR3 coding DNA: TGTGCCAGCTCACCGGAGGCGTCCTATGGCTACACCTTC. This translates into CASSPEASYGYTF.

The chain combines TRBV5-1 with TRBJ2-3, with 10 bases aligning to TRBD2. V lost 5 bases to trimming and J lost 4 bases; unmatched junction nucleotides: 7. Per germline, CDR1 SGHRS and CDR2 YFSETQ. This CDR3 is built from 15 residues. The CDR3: CASRTGLAIPDTQYF. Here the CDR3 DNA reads TGCGCCAGCAGGACGGGACTAGCGATCCCAGATACGCAGTATTTT.

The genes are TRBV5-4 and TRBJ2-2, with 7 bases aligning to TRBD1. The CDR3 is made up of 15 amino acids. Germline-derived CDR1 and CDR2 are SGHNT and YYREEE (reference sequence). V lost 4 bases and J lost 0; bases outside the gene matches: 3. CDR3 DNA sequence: TGTGCCAGCAGCGTTGGGACAGCGAACACCGGGGAGCTGTTTTTT. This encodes CASSVGTANTGELFF.